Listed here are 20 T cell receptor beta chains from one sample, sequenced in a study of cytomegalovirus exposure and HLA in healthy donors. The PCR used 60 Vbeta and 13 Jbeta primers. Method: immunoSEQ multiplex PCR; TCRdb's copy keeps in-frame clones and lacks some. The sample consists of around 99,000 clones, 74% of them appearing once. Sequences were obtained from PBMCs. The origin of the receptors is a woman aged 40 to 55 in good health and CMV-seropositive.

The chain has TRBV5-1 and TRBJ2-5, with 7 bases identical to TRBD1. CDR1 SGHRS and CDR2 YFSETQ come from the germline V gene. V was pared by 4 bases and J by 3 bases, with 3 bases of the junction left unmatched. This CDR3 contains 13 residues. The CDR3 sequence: CASSPGTEETQYF. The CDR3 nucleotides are TGCGCCAGCAGCCCGGGGACAGAAGAGACCCAGTACTTC.

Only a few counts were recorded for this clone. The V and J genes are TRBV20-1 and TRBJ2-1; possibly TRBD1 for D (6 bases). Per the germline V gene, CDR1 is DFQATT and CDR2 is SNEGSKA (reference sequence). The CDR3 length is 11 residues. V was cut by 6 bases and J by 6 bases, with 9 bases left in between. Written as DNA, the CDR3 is TGCAGTGCGAGACAGGTCAATGAGCAGTTCTTC. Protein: CSARQVNEQFF.

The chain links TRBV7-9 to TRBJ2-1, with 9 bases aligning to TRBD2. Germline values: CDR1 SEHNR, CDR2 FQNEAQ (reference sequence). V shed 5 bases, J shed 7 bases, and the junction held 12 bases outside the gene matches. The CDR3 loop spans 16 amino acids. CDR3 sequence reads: CASSEYGAGGRNEQFF. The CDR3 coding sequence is TGTGCCAGCAGCGAGTACGGTGCGGGGGGGAGGAATGAGCAGTTCTTC.

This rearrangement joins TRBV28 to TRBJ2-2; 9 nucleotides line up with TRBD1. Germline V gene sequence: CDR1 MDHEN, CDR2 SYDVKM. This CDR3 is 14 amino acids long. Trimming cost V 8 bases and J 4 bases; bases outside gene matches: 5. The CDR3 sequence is CASLDRGTTGELFF. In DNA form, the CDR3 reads TGTGCCAGCCTGGACAGGGGAACCACCGGGGAGCTGTTTTTT. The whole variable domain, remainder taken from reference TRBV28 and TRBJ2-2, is DVKVTQSSRYLVKRTGEKVFLECVQDMDHENMFWYRQDPGLGLRLIYFSYDVKMKEKGDIPEGYSVSREKKERFSLILESASTNQTSMYLCASLDRGTTGELFFGEGSRLTVL.

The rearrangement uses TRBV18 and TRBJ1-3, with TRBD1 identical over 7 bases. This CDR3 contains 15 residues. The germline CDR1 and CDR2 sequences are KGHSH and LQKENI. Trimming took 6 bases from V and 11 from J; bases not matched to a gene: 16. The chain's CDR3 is CASSSGQTARGPIYF. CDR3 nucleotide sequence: TGTGCCAGCTCCTCGGGACAGACGGCGAGGGGGCCCATATATTTT.

This CDR3 is CASEDRAEQFF. In DNA, the CDR3 is TGTGCCAGCGAGGATAGAGCCGAGCAGTTCTTC. The chain links TRBV25-1 to TRBJ2-1; D gene uncertain. Trimming left V 8 bases short and J 10 bases short, with 12 bases between. CDR1 is MGHDK, CDR2 SYGVNS, per germline. This CDR3 spans 11 amino acids.

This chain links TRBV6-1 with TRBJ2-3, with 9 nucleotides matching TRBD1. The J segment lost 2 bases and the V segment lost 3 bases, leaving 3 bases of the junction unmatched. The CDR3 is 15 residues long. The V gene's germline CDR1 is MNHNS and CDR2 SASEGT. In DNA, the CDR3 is TGTGCCAGCAGTGACCGGGACAGGGTCACAGATACGCAGTATTTT. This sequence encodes CASSDRDRVTDTQYF.

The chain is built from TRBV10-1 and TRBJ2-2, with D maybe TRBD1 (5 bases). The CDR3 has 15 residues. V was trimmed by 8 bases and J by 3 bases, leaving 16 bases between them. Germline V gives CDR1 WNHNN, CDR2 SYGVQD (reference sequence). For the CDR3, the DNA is TGCGCCAGCCCCGACAGCATTTTGGACACCGGGGAGCTGTTTTTT. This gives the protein CASPDSILDTGELFF.

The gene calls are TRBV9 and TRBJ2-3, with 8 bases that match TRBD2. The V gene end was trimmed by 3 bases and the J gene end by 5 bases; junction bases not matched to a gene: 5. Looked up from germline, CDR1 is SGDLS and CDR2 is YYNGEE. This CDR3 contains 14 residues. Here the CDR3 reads CASSGGLAGDTQYF. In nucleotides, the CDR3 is TGTGCCAGCAGCGGGGGGCTAGCGGGAGATACGCAGTATTTT.

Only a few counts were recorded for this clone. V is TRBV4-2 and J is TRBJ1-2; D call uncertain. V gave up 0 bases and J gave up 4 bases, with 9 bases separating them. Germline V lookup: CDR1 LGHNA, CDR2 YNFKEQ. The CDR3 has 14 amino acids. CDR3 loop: CASSQDEGPYGYTF. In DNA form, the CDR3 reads TGTGCCAGCAGCCAAGATGAGGGTCCCTATGGCTACACCTTC.

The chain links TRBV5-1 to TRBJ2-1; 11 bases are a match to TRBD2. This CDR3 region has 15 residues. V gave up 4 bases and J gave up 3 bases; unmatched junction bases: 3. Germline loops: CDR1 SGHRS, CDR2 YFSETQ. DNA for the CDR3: TGCGCCAGCAGCACCGGACTAGCGGGCTACAATGAGCAGTTCTTC. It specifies CASSTGLAGYNEQFF.

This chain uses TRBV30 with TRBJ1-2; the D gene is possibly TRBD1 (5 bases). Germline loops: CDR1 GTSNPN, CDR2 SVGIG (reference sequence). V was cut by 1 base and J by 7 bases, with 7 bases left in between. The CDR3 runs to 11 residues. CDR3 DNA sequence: TGTGCCTGGAGTGGGGGCATTGGCTACACCTTC. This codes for CAWSGGIGYTF.

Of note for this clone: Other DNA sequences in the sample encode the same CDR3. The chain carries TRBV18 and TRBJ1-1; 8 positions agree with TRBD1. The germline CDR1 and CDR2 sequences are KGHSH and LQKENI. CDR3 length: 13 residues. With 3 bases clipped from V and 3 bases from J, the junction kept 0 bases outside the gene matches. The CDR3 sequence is CASSPTGDTEAFF. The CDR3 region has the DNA TGTGCCAGCTCACCGACAGGGGACACTGAAGCTTTCTTT.

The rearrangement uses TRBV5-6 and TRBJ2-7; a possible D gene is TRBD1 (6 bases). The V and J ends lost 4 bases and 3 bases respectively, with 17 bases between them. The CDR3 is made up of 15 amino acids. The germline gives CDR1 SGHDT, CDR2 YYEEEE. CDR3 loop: CASSRGLQGGYEQYF. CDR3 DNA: TGTGCCAGCAGCCGCGGGTTACAGGGCGGCTACGAGCAGTACTTC.

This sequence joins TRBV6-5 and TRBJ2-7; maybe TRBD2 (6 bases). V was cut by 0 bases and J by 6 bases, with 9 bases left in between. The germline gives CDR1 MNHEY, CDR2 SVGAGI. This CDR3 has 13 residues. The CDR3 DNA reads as TGTGCCAGCAGTTACTCGGGAGGTGGCGAGCAGTACTTC. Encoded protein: CASSYSGGGEQYF.

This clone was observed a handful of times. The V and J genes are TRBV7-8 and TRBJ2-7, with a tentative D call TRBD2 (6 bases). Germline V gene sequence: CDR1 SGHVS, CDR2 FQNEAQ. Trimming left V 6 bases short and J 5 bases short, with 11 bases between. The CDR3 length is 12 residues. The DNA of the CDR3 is TGTGCCAGCAGGGACGGGGGACACGAGCAGTACTTC. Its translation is CASRDGGHEQYF.

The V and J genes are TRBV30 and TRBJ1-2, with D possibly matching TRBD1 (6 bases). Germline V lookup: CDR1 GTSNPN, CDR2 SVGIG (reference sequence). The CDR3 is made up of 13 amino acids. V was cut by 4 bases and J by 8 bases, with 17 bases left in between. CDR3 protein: CAWIPGPTGGYTF. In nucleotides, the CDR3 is TGTGCCTGGATCCCCGGTCCTACAGGGGGCTACACCTTC. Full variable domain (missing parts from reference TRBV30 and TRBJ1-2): SQTIHQWPATLVQPVGSPLSLECTVEGTSNPNLYWYRQAAGRGLQLLFYSVGIGQISSEVPQNLSASRPQDRQFILSSKKLLLSDSGFYLCAWIPGPTGGYTFGSGTRLTVV.

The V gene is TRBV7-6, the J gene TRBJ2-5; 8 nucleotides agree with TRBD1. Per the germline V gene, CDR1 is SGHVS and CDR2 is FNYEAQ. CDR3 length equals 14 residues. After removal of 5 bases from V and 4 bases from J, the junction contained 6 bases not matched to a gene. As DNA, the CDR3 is TGTGCCAGCAGCCAACTGACAGGGGTAGAGACCCAGTACTTC. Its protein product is CASSQLTGVETQYF.

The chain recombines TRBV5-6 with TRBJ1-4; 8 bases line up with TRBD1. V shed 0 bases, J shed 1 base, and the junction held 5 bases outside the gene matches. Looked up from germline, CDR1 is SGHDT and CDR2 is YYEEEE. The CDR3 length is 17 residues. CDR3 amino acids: CASSLAGQGGTNEKLFF. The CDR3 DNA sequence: TGTGCCAGCAGCTTGGCCGGACAGGGCGGAACTAATGAAAAACTGTTTTTT. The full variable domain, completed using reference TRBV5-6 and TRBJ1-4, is DAGVTQSPTHLIKTRGQQVTLRCSPKSGHDTVSWYQQALGQGPQFIFQYYEEEERQRGNFPDRFSGHQFPNYSSELNVNALLLGDSALYLCASSLAGQGGTNEKLFFGSGTQLSVL.

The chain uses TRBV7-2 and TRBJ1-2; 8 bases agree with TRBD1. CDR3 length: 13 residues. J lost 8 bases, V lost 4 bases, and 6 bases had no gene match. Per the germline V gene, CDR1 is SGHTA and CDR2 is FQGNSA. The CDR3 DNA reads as TGTGCCAGCAGCTCTACAGGGGGAGGGGGCTACACCTTC. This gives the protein CASSSTGGGGYTF. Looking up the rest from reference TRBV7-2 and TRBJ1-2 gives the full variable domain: GAGVSQSPSNKVTEKGKDVELRCDPISGHTALYWYRQSLGQGLEFLIYFQGNSAPDKSGLPSDRFSAERTGGSVSTLTIQRTQQEDSAVYLCASSSTGGGGYTFGSGTRLTVV.